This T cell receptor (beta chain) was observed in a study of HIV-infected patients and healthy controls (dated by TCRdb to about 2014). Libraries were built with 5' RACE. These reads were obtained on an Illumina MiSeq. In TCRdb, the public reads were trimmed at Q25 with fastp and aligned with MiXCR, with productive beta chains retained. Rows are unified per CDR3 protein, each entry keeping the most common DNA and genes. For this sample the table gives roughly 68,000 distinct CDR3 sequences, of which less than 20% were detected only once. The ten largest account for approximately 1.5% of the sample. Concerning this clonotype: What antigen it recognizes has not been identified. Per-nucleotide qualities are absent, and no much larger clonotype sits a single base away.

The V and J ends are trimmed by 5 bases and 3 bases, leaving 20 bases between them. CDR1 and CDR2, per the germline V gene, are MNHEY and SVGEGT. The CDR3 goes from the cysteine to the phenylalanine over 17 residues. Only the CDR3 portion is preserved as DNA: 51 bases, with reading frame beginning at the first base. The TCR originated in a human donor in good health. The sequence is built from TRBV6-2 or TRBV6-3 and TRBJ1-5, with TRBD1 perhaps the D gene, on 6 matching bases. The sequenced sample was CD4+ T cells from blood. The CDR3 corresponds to CASSLNKGGNINQPQHF. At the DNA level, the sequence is TGTGCCAGCAGTCTAAACAAAGGGGGTAATATCAATCAGCCCCAGCATTTT.